This note documents a single T cell receptor beta chain sequence. These data come from a study of blood T cell repertoires in COVID-19. Method: immunoSEQ multiplex PCR; TCRdb's copy keeps in-frame clones and lacks some. Among 130,000 to 150,000 clones listed, roughly 85% were seen once. Between the trimmed V and J ends, which lost 7 bases and 4 bases, there was a span of 13 bases. Germline CDR1 is MNHEY and CDR2 is SVGEGT. This CDR3 contains 13 residues. The clonotype was recovered from a human donor with acute or convalescent COVID-19. The donor label of this sample is uncertain. The chain employs TRBV6-2 or TRBV6-3 and TRBJ1-2; no firm D call. The sequencing input was peripheral blood. DNA for the CDR3: TGTGCCAGCAATTATGCGGTTTCCTATGGCTACACCTTC. It codes for CASNYAVSYGYTF.